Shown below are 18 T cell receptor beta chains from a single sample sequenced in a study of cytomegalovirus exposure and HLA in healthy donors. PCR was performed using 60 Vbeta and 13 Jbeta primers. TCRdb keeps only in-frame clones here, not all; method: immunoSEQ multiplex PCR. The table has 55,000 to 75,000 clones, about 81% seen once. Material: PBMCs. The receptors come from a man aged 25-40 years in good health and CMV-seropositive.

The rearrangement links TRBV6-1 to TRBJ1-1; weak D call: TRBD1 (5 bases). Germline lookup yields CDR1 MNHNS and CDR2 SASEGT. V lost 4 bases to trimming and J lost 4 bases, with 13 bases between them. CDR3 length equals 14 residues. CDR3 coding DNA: TGTGCCAGCAGTGGTGGACACCAGGGCACTGAAGCTTTCTTT. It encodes CASSGGHQGTEAFF.

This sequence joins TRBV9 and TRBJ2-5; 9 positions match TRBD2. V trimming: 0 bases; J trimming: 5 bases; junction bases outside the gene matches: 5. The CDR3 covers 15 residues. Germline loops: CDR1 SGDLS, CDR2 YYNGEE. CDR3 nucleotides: TGTGCCAGCAGCGTAGGGGCGGGGGGGCCCGAGACCCAGTACTTC. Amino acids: CASSVGAGGPETQYF.

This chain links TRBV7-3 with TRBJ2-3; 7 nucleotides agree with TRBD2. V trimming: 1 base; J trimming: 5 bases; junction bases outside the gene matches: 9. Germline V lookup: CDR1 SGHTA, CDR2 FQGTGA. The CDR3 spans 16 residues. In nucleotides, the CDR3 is TGTGCCAGCAGCTTAAACGGCGGGGGTGGAGTAGATACGCAGTATTTT. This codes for CASSLNGGGGVDTQYF.

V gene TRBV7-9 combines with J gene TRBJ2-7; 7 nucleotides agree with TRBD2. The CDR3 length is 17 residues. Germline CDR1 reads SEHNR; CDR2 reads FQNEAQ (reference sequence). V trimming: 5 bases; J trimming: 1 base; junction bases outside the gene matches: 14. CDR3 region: CASSPKEGERGSYEQYF. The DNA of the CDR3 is TGTGCCAGCAGCCCTAAAGAAGGTGAGCGGGGATCCTACGAGCAGTACTTC.

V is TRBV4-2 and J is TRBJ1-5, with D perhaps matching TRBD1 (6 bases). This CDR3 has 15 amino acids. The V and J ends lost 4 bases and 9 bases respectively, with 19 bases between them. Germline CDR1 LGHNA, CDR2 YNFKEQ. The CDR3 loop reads CASSPGKGVSLPQHF. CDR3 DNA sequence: TGTGCCAGCAGCCCAGGCAAGGGGGTGAGTCTGCCCCAGCATTTT.

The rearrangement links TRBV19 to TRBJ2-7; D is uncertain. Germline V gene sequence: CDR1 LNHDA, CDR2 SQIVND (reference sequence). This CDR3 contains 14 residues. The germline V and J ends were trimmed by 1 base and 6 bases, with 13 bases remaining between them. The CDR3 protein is CASSIGRPPGEQYF. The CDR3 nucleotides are TGTGCCAGTAGTATAGGAAGACCCCCGGGCGAGCAGTACTTC.

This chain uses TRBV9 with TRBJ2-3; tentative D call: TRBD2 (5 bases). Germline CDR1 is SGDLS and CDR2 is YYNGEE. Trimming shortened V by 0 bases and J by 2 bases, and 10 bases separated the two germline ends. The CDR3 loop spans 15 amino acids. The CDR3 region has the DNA TGTGCCAGCAGCGTAGCGTCTAGCCCCACAGATACGCAGTATTTT. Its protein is CASSVASSPTDTQYF.

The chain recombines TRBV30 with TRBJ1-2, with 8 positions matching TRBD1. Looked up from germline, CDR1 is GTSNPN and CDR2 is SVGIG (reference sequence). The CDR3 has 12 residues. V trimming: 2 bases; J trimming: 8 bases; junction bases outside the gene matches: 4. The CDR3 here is CAWSNRGKGYTF. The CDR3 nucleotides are TGTGCCTGGAGTAACAGGGGGAAAGGCTACACCTTC. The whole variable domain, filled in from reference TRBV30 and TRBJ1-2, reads SQTIHQWPATLVQPVGSPLSLECTVEGTSNPNLYWYRQAAGRGLQLLFYSVGIGQISSEVPQNLSASRPQDRQFILSSKKLLLSDSGFYLCAWSNRGKGYTFGSGTRLTVV.

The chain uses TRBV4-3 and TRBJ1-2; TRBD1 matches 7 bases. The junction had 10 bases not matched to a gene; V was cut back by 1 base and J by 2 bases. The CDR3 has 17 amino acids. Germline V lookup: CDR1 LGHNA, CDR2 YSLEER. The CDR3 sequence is CASSQVPPGQTNYGYTF. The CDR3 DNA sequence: TGCGCCAGCAGCCAAGTACCGCCGGGACAGACGAACTATGGCTACACCTTC.

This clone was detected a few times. The DNA for the CDR3 is TGCGCCAGCAGCTTGGGCCAGGGGACGGATCAGCCCCAGCATTTT. It codes for CASSLGQGTDQPQHF. The chain is built from TRBV5-1 and TRBJ1-5; TRBD1 is a possible D gene (6 bases). V lost 0 bases to trimming and J lost 5 bases, with 12 bases between them. The CDR3 spans 15 residues. From germline, CDR1 is SGHRS and CDR2 YFSETQ. The whole variable domain, remainder taken from reference TRBV5-1 and TRBJ1-5, is KAGVTQTPRYLIKTRGQQVTLSCSPISGHRSVSWYQQTPGQGLQFLFEYFSETQRNKGNFPGRFSGRQFSNSRSEMNVSTLELGDSALYLCASSLGQGTDQPQHFGDGTRLSIL.

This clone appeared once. The CDR3 region has the DNA TGTGCCAGCAGCTTATCAGAATCCTACGAGCAGTACTTC. This codes for CASSLSESYEQYF. The chain is built from TRBV7-9 and TRBJ2-7, with D hard to call. Germline values: CDR1 SEHNR, CDR2 FQNEAQ (reference sequence). Trimming stripped 2 bases from V and 1 base from J, with 6 bases between. The CDR3 extends over 13 amino acids.

CDR3 sequence: CASRRPIEPQHF. CDR3 nucleotides: TGTGCCAGCAGGCGCCCCATAGAGCCCCAGCATTTT. V usage is TRBV2 and J usage is TRBJ1-5; D is unresolved. Germline loops: CDR1 SNHLY, CDR2 FYNNEI. V was shortened by 6 bases and J by 8 bases, with 11 bases between the two germline ends. The CDR3 length is 12 residues.

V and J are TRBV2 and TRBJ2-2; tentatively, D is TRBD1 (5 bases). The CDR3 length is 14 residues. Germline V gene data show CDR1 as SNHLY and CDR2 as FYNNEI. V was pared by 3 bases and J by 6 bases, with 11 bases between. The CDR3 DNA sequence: TGTGCCAGCAGTGAGGGGCAGTTCGCCGGGGAGCTGTTTTTT. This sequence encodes CASSEGQFAGELFF. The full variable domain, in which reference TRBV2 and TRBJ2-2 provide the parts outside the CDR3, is EPEVTQTPSHQVTQMGQEVILRCVPISNHLYFYWYRQILGQKVEFLVSFYNNEISEKSEIFDDQFSVERPDGSNFTLKIRSTKLEDSAMYFCASSEGQFAGELFFGEGSRLTVL.

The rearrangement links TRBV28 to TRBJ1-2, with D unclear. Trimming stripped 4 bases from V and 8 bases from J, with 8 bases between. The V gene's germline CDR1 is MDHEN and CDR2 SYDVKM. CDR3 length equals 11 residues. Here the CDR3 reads CASSSLEGYTF. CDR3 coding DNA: TGTGCCAGCAGTTCTCTGGAGGGCTACACCTTC.

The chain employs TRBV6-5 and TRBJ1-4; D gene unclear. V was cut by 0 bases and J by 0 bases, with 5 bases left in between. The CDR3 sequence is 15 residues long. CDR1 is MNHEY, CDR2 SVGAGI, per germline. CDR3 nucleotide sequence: TGTGCCAGCAGTTACTCGAGAACAACTAATGAAAAACTGTTTTTT. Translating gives CASSYSRTTNEKLFF.

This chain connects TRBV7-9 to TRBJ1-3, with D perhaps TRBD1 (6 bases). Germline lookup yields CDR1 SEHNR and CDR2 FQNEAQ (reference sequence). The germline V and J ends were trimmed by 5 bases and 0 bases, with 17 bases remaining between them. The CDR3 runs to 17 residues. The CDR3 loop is CASSLTTPTGSGNTIYF. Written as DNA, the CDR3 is TGTGCCAGCAGCCTAACGACCCCGACAGGCTCTGGAAACACCATATATTTT.

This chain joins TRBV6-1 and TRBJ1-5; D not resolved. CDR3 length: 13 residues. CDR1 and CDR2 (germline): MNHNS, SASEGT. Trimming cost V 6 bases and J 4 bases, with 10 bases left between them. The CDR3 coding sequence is TGTGCCAGCAGGGTGGCGGATAATCAGCCCCAGCATTTT. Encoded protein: CASRVADNQPQHF.

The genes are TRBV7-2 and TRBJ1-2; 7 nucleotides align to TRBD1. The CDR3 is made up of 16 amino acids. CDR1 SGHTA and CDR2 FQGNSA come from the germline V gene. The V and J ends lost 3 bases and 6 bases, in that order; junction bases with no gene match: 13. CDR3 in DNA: TGTGCCAGCAGCTTTAGGTTAAGGGGGCTTGGGGATGGCTACACCTTC. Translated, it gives CASSFRLRGLGDGYTF. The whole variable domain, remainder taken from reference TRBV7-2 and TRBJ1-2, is GAGVSQSPSNKVTEKGKDVELRCDPISGHTALYWYRQSLGQGLEFLIYFQGNSAPDKSGLPSDRFSAERTGGSVSTLTIQRTQQEDSAVYLCASSFRLRGLGDGYTFGSGTRLTVV.